A single sample is the source of the 9 T cell receptor beta chains below, sequenced in a study of identical twins. Using its own MiXCR run on the 5' RACE reads, TCRdb lists one record per CDR3 protein. The sample holds about 730,000 distinct CDR3 sequences; 21% are singletons and the top ten take over 4%. This sample also belongs to another study, concerning T cells expressing NK-cell markers.

Input material: PBMCs. All receptors derive from a woman younger than 30 in good health.

CDR3 sequence reads: CSAGPASGNIQYF. CDR3 nucleotides: TGCAGTGCGGGGCCGGCTAGCGGAAACATTCAGTACTTC. The genes are TRBV20-1 and TRBJ2-4; TRBD2 agrees at 7 bases. Trimming cost V 6 bases and J 6 bases; bases outside gene matches: 8. From germline, CDR1 is DFQATT and CDR2 SNEGSKA (reference sequence). The CDR3 totals 13 residues.

This clonotype has at least ten counts. V usage is TRBV12-3 or TRBV12-4 and J usage is TRBJ1-2; D unclear. Trimming took 6 bases from V and 1 from J, leaving 18 bases between them. The CDR3 has 16 residues. CDR3 in DNA: TGTGCCAGCAGCCTAGGTTTCGGCAGGAGTAACTATGGCTACACCTTC. It specifies CASSLGFGRSNYGYTF.

The chain uses TRBV20-1 and TRBJ2-1, with TRBD2 identical over 9 bases. V lost 6 bases, J lost 12 bases, and 12 bases stayed unmatched. The germline CDR1 and CDR2 sequences are DFQATT and SNEGSKA (reference sequence). The CDR3 length is 13 residues. This CDR3 reads CSASLAGGRLQFF. As DNA, the CDR3 is TGCAGTGCCAGTTTGGCGGGAGGGCGTTTGCAGTTCTTC.

This clonotype was found many times. This chain connects TRBV4-3 to TRBJ2-5; 9 bases agree with TRBD2. Germline CDR1 and CDR2: LGHNA and YSLEER. J gave up 0 bases and V 4 bases, and 9 bases lay outside the gene matches. The CDR3 sequence is 17 residues long. CDR3 in amino acids: CASSRGSGRRDQETQYF. The CDR3 nucleotides are TGCGCCAGCAGCCGGGGTAGCGGGAGACGGGACCAAGAGACCCAGTACTTC.

This clonotype has a handful of counts. The CDR3 DNA is TGTGCCAGCAGCCACTCAGGGGGCGAAAAACTGTTTTTT. Encoded protein: CASSHSGGEKLFF. This chain uses TRBV3-1 with TRBJ1-4; 8 positions agree with TRBD1. Germline CDR1 is LGHDT and CDR2 is YNNKEL (reference sequence). There are 13 residues in the CDR3. V was clipped by 3 bases and J by 8 bases; unmatched bases: 2.

J is TRBJ2-7 and V is TRBV5-1; 11 bases fit TRBD2. This CDR3 region has 15 residues. After removal of 4 bases from V and 5 bases from J, the junction contained 8 bases not matched to a gene. The germline CDR1 and CDR2 sequences are SGHRS and YFSETQ. The CDR3 protein is CASSPTSGSPHEQYF. The CDR3, as DNA: TGCGCCAGCAGCCCTACTAGCGGGAGTCCCCACGAGCAGTACTTC.

The chain links TRBV28 to TRBJ1-1; 8 positions agree with TRBD1. CDR1 MDHEN and CDR2 SYDVKM come from the germline V gene. CDR3 length: 14 residues. J was trimmed by 3 bases and V by 8 bases; bases with no gene match: 8. The chain's CDR3 is CASGTGLGDTEAFF. CDR3 DNA: TGTGCCAGCGGGACAGGCCTAGGGGACACTGAAGCTTTCTTT.

The chain is built from TRBV30 and TRBJ1-2; no definite D call. Germline assignment: CDR1 GTSNPN and CDR2 SVGIG (reference sequence). The CDR3 covers 14 residues. Between the trimmed V and J ends, which lost 0 bases and 3 bases, there was a span of 11 bases. CDR3 in amino acids: CAWSVTGMHYGYTF. The CDR3 DNA reads TGTGCCTGGAGTGTAACGGGAATGCACTATGGCTACACCTTC. The full variable domain, in which reference TRBV30 and TRBJ1-2 provide the parts outside the CDR3, is SQTIHQWPATLVQPVGSPLSLECTVEGTSNPNLYWYRQAAGRGLQLLFYSVGIGQISSEVPQNLSASRPQDRQFILSSKKLLLSDSGFYLCAWSVTGMHYGYTFGSGTRLTVV.

V and J are TRBV12-3 or TRBV12-4 and TRBJ2-1; 9 bases are shared with TRBD2. J gave up 10 bases and V 4 bases, and 11 bases lay outside the gene matches. This CDR3 region has 15 residues. CDR3 protein: CASSYGGGVLGEQFF. CDR3 DNA: TGTGCCAGCAGTTATGGCGGGGGGGTCTTAGGGGAGCAGTTCTTC.